This T cell receptor (beta chain) originates from a study of control samples from healthy donors and cancer patients. V gave up 5 bases and J gave up 8 bases, with 13 bases separating them. The CDR3 has 12 residues. Assay: immunoSEQ multiplex PCR; the TCRdb copy retains only in-frame clones and omits some. The table has over 120,000 clones, around 94% seen once. Source material: PBMCs. The chain combines TRBV12-3 or TRBV12-4 with TRBJ2-7; D is unclear. This TCR was recovered from a man between 60 and 75 years old with colorectal cancer. CDR3 nucleotides: TGTGCCAGCAGTGACGGGTTTCTGCAGCAGTACTTC. Protein: CASSDGFLQQYF.